This T cell receptor beta chain is drawn from a study of cytomegalovirus exposure and HLA in healthy donors. Broader study findings: Reported performance of the classifier showed diagnosis of cytomegalovirus status with high specificity and sensitivity. In an earlier analysis, in around 590 donors, most V segments appeared productive either ~87% or ~30% of the time. Reportedly, a later analysis found an Asian-associated ancestry cluster had fewer N-insertions than the roughly 670-donor mean.

The PCR made use of 60 Vbeta and 13 Jbeta primers. TCRdb keeps only in-frame clones here, not all; method: immunoSEQ multiplex PCR. Seen here are over 150,000 clones, roughly four fifths observed once, and the top ten hold 5.5% to 7%. In regard to this clone: Its matching antigen is unknown.

Germline assignment: CDR1 MNHEY and CDR2 SVGAGI. Trimming took off 6 bases at V and 3 bases at J, with 12 bases between the two ends. The CDR3 is made up of 13 amino acids. This chain connects TRBV6-5 to TRBJ2-7; weak D call: TRBD1 (6 bases). The sequencing sample was made of PBMCs. The clonotype comes from a woman aged 45-59 years in good health and CMV-seropositive. As DNA, the CDR3 is TGTGCCAGCAGCGGGGACACCTTCTACGAGCAGTACTTC. This encodes CASSGDTFYEQYF.